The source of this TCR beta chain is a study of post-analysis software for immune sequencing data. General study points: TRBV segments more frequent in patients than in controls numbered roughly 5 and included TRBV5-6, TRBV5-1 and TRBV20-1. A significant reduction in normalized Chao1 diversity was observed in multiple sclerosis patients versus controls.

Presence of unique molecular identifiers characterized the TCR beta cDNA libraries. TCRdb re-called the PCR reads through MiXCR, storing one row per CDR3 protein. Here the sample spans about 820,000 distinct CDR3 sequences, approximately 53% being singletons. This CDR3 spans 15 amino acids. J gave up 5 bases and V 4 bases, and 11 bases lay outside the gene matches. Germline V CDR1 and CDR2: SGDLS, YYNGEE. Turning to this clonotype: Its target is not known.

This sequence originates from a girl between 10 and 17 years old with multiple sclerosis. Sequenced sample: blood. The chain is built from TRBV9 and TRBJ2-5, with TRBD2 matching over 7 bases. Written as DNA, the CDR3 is TGTGCCAGCAGCCCCACCGGGAGGACTCAGGAGACCCAGTACTTC. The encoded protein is CASSPTGRTQETQYF.